Listed below are T cell receptor beta chains from one sample, sequenced in a study of blood T cell repertoires in COVID-19. Generated by immunoSEQ multiplex PCR, the TCRdb table keeps only in-frame clones and is missing some. Among about 330,000 clones listed, about 90% were seen once. Sequenced input: PBMCs or T cells enriched from blood (not recorded which). The receptors derive from a woman aged 25 to 39 who had recovered from COVID-19. Both conserved end residues are part of each CDR3. Clone sizes are given selectively: once, few, many, or a class where the clone is expanded.

TRBV6-6	NA	CASSGSGTDNYGYTF
TRBV5-1	NA	CASGGPGTYEQYF
TRBV10-3	few	CAISEARNTEAFF
TRBV27	NA	CASSSTGWGGDEKLFF
TRBV6-2/TRBV6-3	once	CASSYGGASTEAFF
TRBV30	NA	CAWSVPVSEKLFF
TRBV9	NA	CASSDQEGGVHEQYF
TRBV30	once	CAWSVLDSETRGYTF
TRBV6-1	NA	CASSEGGWGQGISPLHF
TRBV10-1	NA	CASSPNRVGTEAFF
TRBV7-8	once	CASSLVGRGYDTEAFF
TRBV29-1	NA	CSVAQGEAFF
TRBV4-1	NA	CASSQGLYEQYF